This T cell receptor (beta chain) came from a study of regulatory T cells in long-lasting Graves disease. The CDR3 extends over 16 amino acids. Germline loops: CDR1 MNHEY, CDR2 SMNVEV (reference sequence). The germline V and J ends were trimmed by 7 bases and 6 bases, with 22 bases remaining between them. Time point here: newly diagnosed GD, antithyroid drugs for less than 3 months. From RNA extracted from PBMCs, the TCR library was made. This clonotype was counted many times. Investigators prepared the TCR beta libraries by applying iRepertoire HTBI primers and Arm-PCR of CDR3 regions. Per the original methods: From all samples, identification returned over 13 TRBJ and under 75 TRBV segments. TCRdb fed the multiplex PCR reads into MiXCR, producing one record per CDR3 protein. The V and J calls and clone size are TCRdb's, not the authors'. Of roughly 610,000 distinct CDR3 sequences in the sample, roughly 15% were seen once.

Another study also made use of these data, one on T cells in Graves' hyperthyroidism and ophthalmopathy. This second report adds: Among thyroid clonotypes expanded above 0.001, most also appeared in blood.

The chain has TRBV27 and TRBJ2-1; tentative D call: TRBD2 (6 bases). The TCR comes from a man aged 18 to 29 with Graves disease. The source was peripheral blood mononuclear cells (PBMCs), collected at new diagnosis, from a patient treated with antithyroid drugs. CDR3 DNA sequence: TGTGCCAGCATGGGGGGACTCACAACCCGGGGCAATGAGCAGTTCTTC. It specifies CASMGGLTTRGNEQFF.